Listed below are T cell receptor beta chains from one sample, sequenced in a study of T and B cells in COVID-19 patients. One entry per CDR3 protein, called by TCRdb with MiXCR from the multiplex PCR reads. The sample yields around 30,000 distinct CDR3 sequences, roughly 33% seen once. Sequencing was done on a sample of blood. These TCRs come from a human donor who had recovered from COVID-19. Each CDR3 is given with its conserved first and last residue. The D gene is left open where the match is weak. Clone size is not always given. Where it is, it says once, few, many or a class for expanded clones.

j_gene: TRBJ2-6; v_gene: TRBV18; d_gene: -; abundance: many; CDR3aa: CASLPTRAGANVLTF; CDR3nt: TGTGCCAGCTTACCTACCAGGGCTGGGGCCAACGTCCTGACTTTC
j_gene: TRBJ1-5; v_gene: TRBV5-4; d_gene: -; abundance: many; CDR3aa: CASSSEPNQPQHF; CDR3nt: TGTGCCAGCAGCTCCGAACCAAATCAGCCCCAGCATTTT
j_gene: TRBJ2-7; v_gene: TRBV5-6; d_gene: -; abundance: -; CDR3aa: CASSLRGIAYEQYF; CDR3nt: TGTGCCAGCAGCTTAAGGGGGATCGCCTACGAGCAGTACTTC
j_gene: TRBJ1-3; v_gene: TRBV6-5; d_gene: -; abundance: few; CDR3aa: CASSYKNTIYF; CDR3nt: TGTGCCAGCAGTTATAAAAACACCATATATTTT
j_gene: TRBJ1-1; v_gene: TRBV6-6; d_gene: TRBD1; abundance: few; CDR3aa: CASSYPDEGAVYAFF; CDR3nt: TGTGCCAGCAGTTACCCCGATGAGGGGGCGGTTTATGCTTTCTTT
j_gene: TRBJ2-7; v_gene: TRBV6-1; d_gene: -; abundance: few; CDR3aa: CASSPRHELYEQYF; CDR3nt: TGTGCCAGCAGTCCGCGACATGAGCTCTACGAGCAGTACTTC
j_gene: TRBJ1-6; v_gene: TRBV6-5; d_gene: TRBD1; abundance: -; CDR3aa: CASTLFAGTANSPLHF; CDR3nt: TGTGCCAGCACCTTATTTGCCGGGACAGCTAATTCACCCCTCCACTTT
j_gene: TRBJ2-5; v_gene: TRBV27; d_gene: -; abundance: -; CDR3aa: CASRLGETQYF; CDR3nt: TGTGCCAGCCGATTAGGGGAGACCCAGTACTTC
j_gene: TRBJ2-7; v_gene: TRBV7-9; d_gene: -; abundance: -; CDR3aa: CASSLAQGTYEQYF; CDR3nt: TGTGCCAGCAGCCTGGCGCAGGGAACCTACGAGCAGTACTTC
j_gene: TRBJ1-3; v_gene: TRBV5-6; d_gene: TRBD1; abundance: once; CDR3aa: CASSVDRGRNTIYF; CDR3nt: TGTGCCAGCAGCGTGGACAGGGGTAGAAACACCATATATTTT
j_gene: TRBJ2-7; v_gene: TRBV27; d_gene: TRBD1; abundance: -; CDR3aa: CASSPGTGPSGQYF; CDR3nt: TGTGCCAGCAGTCCCGGGACAGGCCCTTCAGGGCAGTACTTC
j_gene: TRBJ1-4; v_gene: TRBV29-1; d_gene: TRBD1; abundance: medium-sized; CDR3aa: CSCQGGEKLFF; CDR3nt: TGCAGTTGCCAGGGGGGGGAAAAACTGTTTTTT
j_gene: TRBJ2-5; v_gene: TRBV12-3/TRBV12-4; d_gene: -; abundance: -; CDR3aa: CASRPAVGETQYF; CDR3nt: TGTGCCAGCAGGCCCGCGGTCGGGGAGACCCAGTACTTC
j_gene: TRBJ2-7; v_gene: TRBV5-5; d_gene: -; abundance: many; CDR3aa: CASSLDYEQYF; CDR3nt: TGTGCCAGCAGCTTAGACTACGAGCAGTACTTC
j_gene: TRBJ2-7; v_gene: TRBV6-1; d_gene: -; abundance: few; CDR3aa: CASNQPSYEQYF; CDR3nt: TGTGCCAGCAACCAACCCTCCTACGAGCAGTACTTC
j_gene: TRBJ2-7; v_gene: TRBV7-4; d_gene: -; abundance: -; CDR3aa: CASSLATLSYEQYF; CDR3nt: TGTGCCAGCAGCTTAGCTACACTCTCCTACGAGCAGTACTTC
j_gene: TRBJ2-1; v_gene: TRBV29-1; d_gene: -; abundance: medium-sized; CDR3aa: CSVGRLNEQFF; CDR3nt: TGCAGCGTTGGTAGACTCAATGAGCAGTTCTTC
j_gene: TRBJ2-7; v_gene: TRBV10-3; d_gene: -; abundance: -; CDR3aa: CAISGQAPYEQYF; CDR3nt: TGTGCCATCAGTGGTCAGGCCCCCTACGAGCAGTACTTC
j_gene: TRBJ1-6; v_gene: TRBV27; d_gene: -; abundance: -; CDR3aa: CASRNSRSSYNLPLHF; CDR3nt: TGTGCCAGCAGAAATTCCCGGTCCTCCTATAATTTACCCCTCCACTTT
j_gene: TRBJ1-6; v_gene: TRBV13; d_gene: -; abundance: -; CDR3aa: CARSLVNSPLHF; CDR3nt: TGTGCCAGAAGCTTAGTGAATTCACCCCTCCACTTT
j_gene: TRBJ2-7; v_gene: TRBV11-1; d_gene: -; abundance: -; CDR3aa: CASSSLHEQYF; CDR3nt: TGTGCCAGCAGCTCATTACACGAGCAGTACTTC
j_gene: TRBJ2-2; v_gene: TRBV30; d_gene: -; abundance: medium-sized; CDR3aa: CAWRGRATGELFF; CDR3nt: TGTGCCTGGAGAGGCAGGGCCACCGGGGAGCTGTTTTTT
j_gene: TRBJ2-1; v_gene: TRBV19; d_gene: TRBD2; abundance: medium-sized; CDR3aa: CASRAGPLREQFF; CDR3nt: TGTGCCAGTAGAGCGGGACCCCTACGCGAGCAGTTCTTC
j_gene: TRBJ1-1; v_gene: TRBV11-1; d_gene: -; abundance: few; CDR3aa: CATQPTARTEAFF; CDR3nt: TGTGCCACCCAGCCGACAGCCCGGACTGAAGCTTTCTTT
j_gene: TRBJ1-5; v_gene: TRBV27; d_gene: -; abundance: -; CDR3aa: CASSLSRTGPQAQHF; CDR3nt: TGTGCCAGCAGTTTATCCCGGACGGGCCCCCAGGCCCAGCATTTT
j_gene: TRBJ2-2; v_gene: TRBV19; d_gene: TRBD2; abundance: medium-sized; CDR3aa: CASSIDRLAGNTGELFF; CDR3nt: TGTGCCAGTAGTATCGATAGACTAGCGGGAAACACCGGGGAGCTGTTTTTT
j_gene: TRBJ1-1; v_gene: TRBV6-1; d_gene: -; abundance: few; CDR3aa: CASSETGHTTEAFF; CDR3nt: TGTGCCAGCAGTGAGACCGGGCACACCACTGAAGCTTTCTTT
j_gene: TRBJ2-3; v_gene: TRBV20-1; d_gene: -; abundance: -; CDR3aa: CSAPAGPTDTQYF; CDR3nt: TGCAGTGCTCCCGCGGGACCCACAGATACGCAGTATTTT
j_gene: TRBJ1-4; v_gene: TRBV15; d_gene: -; abundance: many; CDR3aa: CATSRDYSEKLFF; CDR3nt: TGTGCCACCAGCAGAGATTATAGTGAAAAACTGTTTTTT
j_gene: TRBJ1-2; v_gene: TRBV6-5; d_gene: -; abundance: few; CDR3aa: CASSLDSNYGYTF; CDR3nt: TGTGCCAGCAGTTTAGACAGCAACTATGGCTACACCTTC
j_gene: TRBJ1-2; v_gene: TRBV10-3; d_gene: -; abundance: -; CDR3aa: CAISEADTYGYTF; CDR3nt: TGTGCCATCAGTGAGGCGGACACTTATGGCTACACCTTC
j_gene: TRBJ1-5; v_gene: TRBV7-2; d_gene: -; abundance: few; CDR3aa: CASSNRVGGNQPQHF; CDR3nt: TGTGCCAGCAGTAACAGGGTAGGCGGCAATCAGCCCCAGCATTTT
j_gene: TRBJ2-7; v_gene: TRBV19; d_gene: -; abundance: many; CDR3aa: CASSINPAGEQYF; CDR3nt: TGTGCCAGTAGTATCAACCCCGCGGGCGAGCAGTACTTC
j_gene: TRBJ2-1; v_gene: TRBV10-3; d_gene: TRBD2; abundance: few; CDR3aa: CAIWEGRSEQFF; CDR3nt: TGTGCCATTTGGGAGGGCCGCAGTGAGCAGTTCTTC
j_gene: TRBJ2-2; v_gene: TRBV6-6; d_gene: -; abundance: few; CDR3aa: CASSYPPPDTGELFF; CDR3nt: TGTGCCAGCAGTTACCCACCACCGGACACCGGGGAGCTGTTTTTT
j_gene: TRBJ2-1; v_gene: TRBV18; d_gene: TRBD1; abundance: -; CDR3aa: CASSPSGQFSSYNEQFF; CDR3nt: TGTGCCAGCTCACCTTCGGGACAGTTTAGCTCCTACAATGAGCAGTTCTTC
j_gene: TRBJ2-1; v_gene: TRBV6-4; d_gene: -; abundance: few; CDR3aa: CASSDSAGVGEQFF; CDR3nt: TGTGCCAGCAGTGACTCGGCAGGGGTAGGTGAGCAGTTCTTC
j_gene: TRBJ1-2; v_gene: TRBV7-2; d_gene: TRBD1; abundance: once; CDR3aa: CASSPRTPGQLTNYGYTF; CDR3nt: TGTGCCAGCAGCCCCAGGACCCCGGGACAGCTGACTAACTATGGCTACACCTTC
j_gene: TRBJ2-5; v_gene: TRBV11-1; d_gene: TRBD2; abundance: -; CDR3aa: CASSRKLAGGASETQYF; CDR3nt: TGTGCCAGCAGCCGTAAACTAGCGGGGGGGGCGTCAGAGACCCAGTACTTC
j_gene: TRBJ2-7; v_gene: TRBV12-3/TRBV12-4; d_gene: -; abundance: medium-sized; CDR3aa: CASTGARYSYEQYF; CDR3nt: TGTGCCAGCACCGGGGCGCGTTACTCCTACGAGCAGTACTTC
j_gene: TRBJ2-7; v_gene: TRBV7-2; d_gene: -; abundance: few; CDR3aa: CASSPHRRPASSYEQYF; CDR3nt: TGTGCCAGCAGCCCGCACCGGCGCCCGGCAAGCTCCTACGAGCAGTACTTC
j_gene: TRBJ2-3; v_gene: TRBV6-5; d_gene: -; abundance: few; CDR3aa: CASNSWAEYGTDTQYF; CDR3nt: TGTGCCAGCAACAGTTGGGCGGAATATGGCACAGATACGCAGTATTTT
j_gene: TRBJ2-2; v_gene: TRBV29-1; d_gene: TRBD1; abundance: medium-sized; CDR3aa: CSVRTGINTGELFF; CDR3nt: TGCAGCGTCCGGACAGGGATTAACACCGGGGAGCTGTTTTTT
j_gene: TRBJ2-1; v_gene: TRBV6-4; d_gene: -; abundance: few; CDR3aa: CASGSEVWNEQFF; CDR3nt: TGTGCCAGCGGGAGCGAGGTTTGGAATGAGCAGTTCTTC
j_gene: TRBJ2-1; v_gene: TRBV7-6; d_gene: TRBD1; abundance: -; CDR3aa: CASRSDRGGTSEQFF; CDR3nt: TGTGCCAGCAGATCGGACAGGGGAGGAACCAGTGAGCAGTTCTTC
j_gene: TRBJ1-1; v_gene: TRBV19; d_gene: TRBD1; abundance: many; CDR3aa: CASMGGQGWTEAFF; CDR3nt: TGTGCCAGTATGGGGGGACAGGGTTGGACTGAAGCTTTCTTT